This TCR beta chain is from a study of OX40 agonist ivuxolimab in advanced cancers. As for the study in general: Ivuxolimab, which patients received intravenously every 2 weeks, was dosed at 0.01 to 10 mg/kg. Patients achieving partial responses numbered three: one hepatocellular carcinoma case and two cutaneous melanoma cases. Whole-study results and caveats: Some patients without response likewise showed low normalized clonal expansion. Clonal expansion from baseline to week 6 occurred in both CD4+ and CD8+ T cells.

Generated by immunoSEQ multiplex PCR, the TCRdb table keeps only in-frame clones and is missing some. This sample has around 20,000 clones, with roughly 88% found just once. With regard to this clone: The antigen remains undetermined.

V was clipped by 3 bases and J by 8 bases; unmatched bases: 5. The CDR3 runs 15 residues. Germline V CDR1 and CDR2: SEHNR, FQNEAQ (reference sequence). The chain uses TRBV7-9 and TRBJ2-1; 12 bases line up with TRBD1. The clonotype comes from an adult with an advanced solid tumor such as melanoma, head and neck, liver or kidney cancer. The sequences come from CD4+ or CD8+ T cells sorted from blood, collected in a trial of the OX40 agonist ivuxolimab. CDR3: CASSFAGTGGDEQFF. DNA of the CDR3: TGTGCCAGCAGCTTCGCCGGGACAGGGGGCGATGAGCAGTTCTTC.